These 21 T cell receptor beta chains were all obtained from the same sample, sequenced in a study of beta chain features in type 1 diabetes. The antigens for these receptors are not known. Study outcomes and limitations: Moderate but significant shortening of TCRB CDR3s was recorded in all four CD4+ subsets from Type 1 diabetes patients.

Expressed TCRB transcripts were sequenced because the entire RNA isolate underwent reverse transcription. Assay: immunoSEQ multiplex PCR; the TCRdb copy retains only in-frame clones and omits some. The sample lists 600,000 to 700,000 clones; 9.5% to 15% were seen once. The specimen was naive CD4+ T cells from blood. The receptors were gathered from a man younger than 40 with type 1 diabetes.

This clone occurred a few times. The V call is TRBV2, the J call TRBJ2-1; a weak D match, TRBD2 (6 bases). V was clipped by 4 bases and J by 2 bases, with 12 bases between them. The CDR3 covers 15 residues. Germline CDR1 reads SNHLY; CDR2 reads FYNNEI. CDR3 sequence (DNA): TGTGCCAGCAGTGGCGGCGGGGCTACCTACAATGAGCAGTTCTTC. It encodes CASSGGGATYNEQFF.

V and J are TRBV5-4 and TRBJ2-5; maybe TRBD2 (6 bases). Between the trimmed V and J ends, which lost 0 bases and 5 bases, there was a span of 11 bases. The CDR3 is 14 residues long. Germline loops: CDR1 SGHNT, CDR2 YYREEE (reference sequence). CDR3 in DNA: TGTGCCAGCAGCTTGGACAACCGGGGGGAGACCCAGTACTTC. This gives the protein CASSLDNRGETQYF.

This clone was seen more than once but under ten times. Other nucleotide sequences from this sample produce the same CDR3. The V call is TRBV19, the J call TRBJ2-2; tentative D call: TRBD1 (6 bases). CDR3 size: 14 residues. V lost 4 bases and J lost 1, with 7 bases in between. Per the germline V gene, CDR1 is LNHDA and CDR2 is SQIVND (reference sequence). The CDR3 coding sequence is TGTGCCAGTAGTAGGGGACAGAACACCGGGGAGCTGTTTTTT. Translated, it gives CASSRGQNTGELFF.

There are a few counts of this clone. The chain recombines TRBV5-1 with TRBJ1-2; TRBD1 might be the D (6 bases). The CDR3 contains 13 residues. Trimming shortened V by 6 bases and J by 2 bases, and 11 bases separated the two germline ends. CDR1 is SGHRS and CDR2 is YFSETQ in the germline V gene. The CDR3 region has the DNA TGCGCCAGCAACCCCGGACAGAACTATGGCTACACCTTC. Translated: CASNPGQNYGYTF.

The chain uses TRBV27 and TRBJ1-5, with D maybe TRBD1 (5 bases). Trimming cost V 8 bases and J 6 bases, with 17 bases left between them. CDR3 length equals 14 residues. Germline loops: CDR1 MNHEY, CDR2 SMNVEV (reference sequence). This chain's CDR3 is CASGREQGVQPQHF. As DNA, the CDR3 is TGTGCCAGCGGCCGGGAGCAGGGAGTTCAGCCCCAGCATTTT.

This chain joins TRBV7-9 and TRBJ2-5; no definite D call. Trimming pared 5 bases from V and 5 bases from J, leaving 12 bases between. Germline V gene data show CDR1 as SEHNR and CDR2 as FQNEAQ (reference sequence). There are 13 residues in the CDR3. CDR3 sequence (DNA): TGTGCCAGCAGCCACCGGAACCCTGAGACCCAGTACTTC. Translated: CASSHRNPETQYF.

The chain has TRBV5-6 and TRBJ2-2, with TRBD2 as a possible D gene (5 bases). Deletions cut 4 bases from V and 1 base from J, with 11 bases between. This CDR3 is 15 amino acids long. The germline V gene has CDR1 SGHDT and CDR2 YYEEEE. The DNA for the CDR3 is TGTGCCAGCAGCCCCGGGGTGGGGAACACCGGGGAGCTGTTTTTT. Amino acids: CASSPGVGNTGELFF.

This clone was counted a few times. The J gene is TRBJ2-7, the V gene TRBV25-1; 9 bases are shared with TRBD1. This CDR3 has 15 residues. Germline V gene data show CDR1 as MGHDK and CDR2 as SYGVNS. V was clipped by 4 bases and J by 2 bases; unmatched bases: 6. Here the CDR3 reads CASSAIQGAAYEQYF. The CDR3 nucleotides are TGTGCCAGCAGTGCCATACAGGGGGCAGCCTACGAGCAGTACTTC.

The chain recombines TRBV5-1 with TRBJ2-2; 13 nucleotides agree with TRBD2. The germline CDR1 and CDR2 sequences are SGHRS and YFSETQ. The CDR3 covers 16 residues. With V trimmed by 3 bases and J by 2 bases, 1 base remained unmatched. CDR3 sequence reads: CASSWTSGGNTGELFF. CDR3 nucleotide sequence: TGCGCCAGCAGCTGGACTAGCGGGGGCAACACCGGGGAGCTGTTTTTT.

This clone has a count of ten or more. The V call is TRBV28, the J call TRBJ2-1; TRBD1 aligns across 11 bases. This CDR3 is 15 amino acids long. The germline V gene has CDR1 MDHEN and CDR2 SYDVKM. The junction had 8 bases not matched to a gene; V was cut back by 4 bases and J by 9 bases. DNA of the CDR3: TGTGCCAGCAGTTCCCTGGACAGGGGGCACCCTGAGCAGTTCTTC. It specifies CASSSLDRGHPEQFF.

The chain recombines TRBV2 with TRBJ2-3; weak D call: TRBD1 (5 bases). This CDR3 region has 15 residues. Trimming took off 4 bases at V and 7 bases at J, with 18 bases between the two ends. The germline CDR1 and CDR2 sequences are SNHLY and FYNNEI. The CDR3 protein is CASSGEGQGLNTQYF. DNA of the CDR3: TGTGCCAGCAGTGGAGAAGGGCAGGGTTTGAATACGCAGTATTTT. The full variable domain, with the rest looked up from reference TRBV2 and TRBJ2-3, is EPEVTQTPSHQVTQMGQEVILRCVPISNHLYFYWYRQILGQKVEFLVSFYNNEISEKSEIFDDQFSVERPDGSNFTLKIRSTKLEDSAMYFCASSGEGQGLNTQYFGPGTRLTVL.

This clone was seen only a few times. The rearrangement links TRBV19 to TRBJ2-1, with D uncertain. V lost 5 bases, J lost 4 bases, and 15 bases lay in between. Per germline, CDR1 LNHDA and CDR2 SQIVND (reference sequence). The CDR3 length is 15 residues. DNA of the CDR3: TGTGCCAGTAGTGTCTCGTCAACAGCTTACAATGAGCAGTTCTTC. Its translation is CASSVSSTAYNEQFF.

The sample holds a few counts of this clone. The chain couples TRBV4-2 to TRBJ2-5, with 14 nucleotides matching TRBD2. The CDR3 extends over 17 amino acids. Trimming cost V 0 bases and J 4 bases; bases outside gene matches: 4. Germline CDR1 and CDR2: LGHNA and YNFKEQ. The CDR3 DNA is TGTGCCAGCAGCCAAGATGGGACTAGCGGGGGCCTAGAGACCCAGTACTTC. This translates into CASSQDGTSGGLETQYF.

The V call is TRBV2, the J call TRBJ2-5, with D tentatively TRBD2 (5 bases). This CDR3 has 14 amino acids. Per the germline V gene, CDR1 is SNHLY and CDR2 is FYNNEI. The V end lost 5 bases, the J end lost 2 bases, and 12 bases lay between the germline ends. As DNA, the CDR3 is TGTGCCAGCAGTCAGGACTTGACACAAGAGACCCAGTACTTC. Translation gives CASSQDLTQETQYF. The full variable domain, its missing parts supplied by reference TRBV2 and TRBJ2-5, is EPEVTQTPSHQVTQMGQEVILRCVPISNHLYFYWYRQILGQKVEFLVSFYNNEISEKSEIFDDQFSVERPDGSNFTLKIRSTKLEDSAMYFCASSQDLTQETQYFGPGTRLLVL.

The chain has TRBV7-8 and TRBJ2-5; D gene ambiguous. Per the germline V gene, CDR1 is SGHVS and CDR2 is FQNEAQ. Deletions cut 1 base from V and 5 bases from J, with 8 bases between. CDR3 length: 13 amino acids. CDR3 loop: CASSLGSEETQYF. The CDR3 bases are TGTGCCAGCAGCTTAGGGTCTGAGGAGACCCAGTACTTC.

The rearrangement links TRBV9 to TRBJ2-6; D may be TRBD1 (6 bases). V lost 3 bases, J lost 3 bases, and 13 bases lay in between. Per the germline V gene, CDR1 is SGDLS and CDR2 is YYNGEE. CDR3 length: 16 amino acids. The DNA of the CDR3 is TGTGCCAGCAGCGGGACGCCAGGGGTTGGGGCCAACGTCCTGACTTTC. It yields the protein CASSGTPGVGANVLTF. Based on the CDR3 plus reference TRBV9 and TRBJ2-6, the full variable domain is DSGVTQTPKHLITATGQRVTLRCSPRSGDLSVYWYQQSLDQGLQFLIQYYNGEERAKGNILERFSAQQFPDLHSELNLSSLELGDSALYFCASSGTPGVGANVLTFGAGSRLTVL.

This chain connects TRBV28 to TRBJ1-6; possible D gene TRBD1, 5 bases. The length of the CDR3 is 14 residues. Trimming removed 7 bases at V and 0 bases at J, with 7 bases between. Germline-derived CDR1 and CDR2 are MDHEN and SYDVKM. The CDR3 loop reads CASTGSSYNSPLHF. Here the CDR3 DNA reads TGTGCCAGCACAGGGAGCTCCTATAATTCACCCCTCCACTTT.

This clone appeared a few times. This chain connects TRBV7-2 to TRBJ1-4, with a possible D match to TRBD1 (6 bases). This CDR3 spans 15 amino acids. From germline, CDR1 is SGHTA and CDR2 FQGNSA. Trimming shortened V by 8 bases and J by 4 bases, and 17 bases separated the two germline ends. CDR3 region: CASAVRGLGNEKLFF. The CDR3 DNA sequence: TGTGCCAGCGCGGTCCGGGGGCTGGGTAATGAAAAACTGTTTTTT.

This clone has only a few counts. The gene calls are TRBV29-1 and TRBJ1-1, with 11 bases aligning to TRBD1. Germline CDR1 SQVTM, CDR2 ANQGSEA. J gave up 4 bases and V 7 bases, and 5 bases lay outside the gene matches. CDR3 size: 13 residues. As DNA, the CDR3 is TGCAGCGCCGGACAGGGGGCCAGCACTGAAGCTTTCTTT. Protein: CSAGQGASTEAFF.

Only a few counts were recorded for this clone. The rearrangement uses TRBV9 and TRBJ2-7; D is possibly TRBD1 (6 bases). Trimming cost V 0 bases and J 5 bases, with 15 bases left between them. CDR3 size: 15 residues. Germline values: CDR1 SGDLS, CDR2 YYNGEE. DNA for the CDR3: TGTGCCAGCAGCGTAGTTGACAGGCCTACCGACGAGCAGTACTTC. Translation: CASSVVDRPTDEQYF.

This clone was seen a few times. This chain links TRBV10-3 with TRBJ2-7; TRBD1 agrees at 8 bases. This CDR3 is 14 amino acids long. The V and J ends lost 6 bases and 6 bases, in that order; junction bases with no gene match: 10. Germline V gene sequence: CDR1 ENHRY, CDR2 SYGVKD. Written as DNA, the CDR3 is TGTGCCATCAGGGATCCGGGACAGGAATTCGAGCAGTACTTC. Protein sequence: CAIRDPGQEFEQYF.